This TCR beta chain was retrieved from a study of somatic mutations in cytotoxic T cells in rheumatoid arthritis. Broader study findings: Among rheumatoid arthritis patients, TRBV07 appeared slightly underrepresented, and this finding was left without any adjustment for multiple comparisons.

Per germline, CDR1 SGHAT and CDR2 FQNNGV. V lost 5 bases and J lost 5; bases outside the gene matches: 20. The CDR3 consists of 18 residues. Original analysis: Rarely, patient CD8+ clones larger than 1% corresponded to published virus-specific TCRB sequences. The data were produced by immunoSEQ multiplex PCR, yet TCRdb's version contains in-frame clones alone and is incomplete. V and J calls and clone size follow that table, whereas D and trimming were derived from the DNA. The data hold 19,000 or so clones, with approximately 83% observed a single time. Worth noting for this clone: What it recognizes is unknown.

Positive selection with magnetic beads achieved the isolation of CD4+ and CD8+ cells, followed by a flow cytometry check of purity. The sequence was obtained from a man aged 18 to 35 with rheumatoid arthritis. The rearrangement uses TRBV11-2 and TRBJ1-1, with 7 bases matching TRBD1. The specimen sequenced was CD8+ T cells sorted from blood. As DNA, the CDR3 is TGTGCCAGCAGCCCGACAGACAGGGAGGGGTATGGGGGAACTGAAGCTTTCTTT. It codes for CASSPTDREGYGGTEAFF.